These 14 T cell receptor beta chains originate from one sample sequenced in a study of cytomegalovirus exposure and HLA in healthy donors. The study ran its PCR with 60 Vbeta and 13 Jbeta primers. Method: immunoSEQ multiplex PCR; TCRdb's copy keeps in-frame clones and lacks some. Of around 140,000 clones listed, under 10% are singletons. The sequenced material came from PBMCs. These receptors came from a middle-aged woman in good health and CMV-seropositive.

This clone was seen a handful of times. The CDR3 nucleotides are TGCGCCAGCAGCCAGATTTCAACTAATGAAAAACTGTTTTTT. Translated, it gives CASSQISTNEKLFF. The genes are TRBV5-1 and TRBJ1-4; D call uncertain. The germline V gene has CDR1 SGHRS and CDR2 YFSETQ. CDR3 size: 14 residues. V shed 4 bases and J shed 0 bases, with 7 bases lying between them. The full variable domain, with the rest looked up from reference TRBV5-1 and TRBJ1-4, is KAGVTQTPRYLIKTRGQQVTLSCSPISGHRSVSWYQQTPGQGLQFLFEYFSETQRNKGNFPGRFSGRQFSNSRSEMNVSTLELGDSALYLCASSQISTNEKLFFGSGTQLSVL.

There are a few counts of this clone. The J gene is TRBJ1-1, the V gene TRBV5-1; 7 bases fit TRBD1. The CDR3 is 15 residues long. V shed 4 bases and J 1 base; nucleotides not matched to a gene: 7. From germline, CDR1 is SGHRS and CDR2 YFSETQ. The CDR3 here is CASSPSGQTNTEAFF. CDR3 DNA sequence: TGCGCCAGCAGCCCATCGGGACAGACGAACACTGAAGCTTTCTTT.

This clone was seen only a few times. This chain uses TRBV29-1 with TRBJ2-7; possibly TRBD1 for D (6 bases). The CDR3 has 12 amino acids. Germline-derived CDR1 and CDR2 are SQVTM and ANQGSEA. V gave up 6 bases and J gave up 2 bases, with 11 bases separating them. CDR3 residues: CSVRTETYEQYF. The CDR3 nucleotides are TGCAGCGTCCGGACAGAGACCTACGAGCAGTACTTC.

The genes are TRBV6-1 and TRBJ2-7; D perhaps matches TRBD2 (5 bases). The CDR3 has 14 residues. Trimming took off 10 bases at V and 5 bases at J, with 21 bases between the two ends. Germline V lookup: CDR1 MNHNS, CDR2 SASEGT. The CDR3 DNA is TGTGCCACGTGCCGCAAAGGCGGAGGTGACGAGCAGTACTTC. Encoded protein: CATCRKGGGDEQYF.

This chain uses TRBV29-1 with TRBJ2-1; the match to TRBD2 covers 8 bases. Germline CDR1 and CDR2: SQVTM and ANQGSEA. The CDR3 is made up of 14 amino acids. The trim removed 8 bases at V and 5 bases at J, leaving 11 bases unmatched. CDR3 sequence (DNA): TGCAGCTCCCGGGTGGCGGGGGGTCACAATGAGCAGTTCTTC. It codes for CSSRVAGGHNEQFF.

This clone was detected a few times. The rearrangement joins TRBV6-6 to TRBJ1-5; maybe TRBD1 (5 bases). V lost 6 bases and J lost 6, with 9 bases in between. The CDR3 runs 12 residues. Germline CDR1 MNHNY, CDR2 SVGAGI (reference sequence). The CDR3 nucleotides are TGTGCCAGCAGCCAGGGAATTCAGCCCCAGCATTTT. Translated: CASSQGIQPQHF.

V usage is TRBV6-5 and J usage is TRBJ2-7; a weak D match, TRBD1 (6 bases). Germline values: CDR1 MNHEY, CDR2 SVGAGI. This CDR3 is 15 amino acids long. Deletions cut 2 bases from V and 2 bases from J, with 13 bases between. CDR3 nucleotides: TGTGCCAGCAGTTACGAAAAGACAGGTCCCTACGAGCAGTACTTC. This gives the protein CASSYEKTGPYEQYF.

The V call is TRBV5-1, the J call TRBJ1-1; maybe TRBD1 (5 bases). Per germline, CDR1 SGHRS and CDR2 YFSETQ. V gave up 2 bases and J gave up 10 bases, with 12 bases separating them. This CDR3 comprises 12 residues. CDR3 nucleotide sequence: TGCGCCAGCAGCTTAGGAGGGACGGGAGCTTTCTTT. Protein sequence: CASSLGGTGAFF.

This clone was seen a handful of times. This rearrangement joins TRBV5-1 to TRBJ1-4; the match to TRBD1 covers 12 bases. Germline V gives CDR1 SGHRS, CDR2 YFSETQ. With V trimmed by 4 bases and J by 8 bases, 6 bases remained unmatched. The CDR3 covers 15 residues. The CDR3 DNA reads TGCGCCAGCAGCACCGGGACAGGGGGCGCGGAAAAACTGTTTTTT. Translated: CASSTGTGGAEKLFF.

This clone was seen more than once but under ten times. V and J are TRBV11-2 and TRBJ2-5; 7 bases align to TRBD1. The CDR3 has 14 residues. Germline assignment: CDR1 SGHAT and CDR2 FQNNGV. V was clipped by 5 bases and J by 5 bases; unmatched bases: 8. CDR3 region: CASSVRGIEETQYF. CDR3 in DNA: TGTGCCAGCAGCGTCAGGGGGATAGAGGAGACCCAGTACTTC.

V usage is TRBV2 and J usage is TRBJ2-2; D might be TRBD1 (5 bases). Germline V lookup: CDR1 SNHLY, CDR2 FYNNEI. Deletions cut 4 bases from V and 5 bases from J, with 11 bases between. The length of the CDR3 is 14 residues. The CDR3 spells CASSVAGWTGELFF. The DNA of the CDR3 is TGTGCCAGCAGTGTGGCAGGGTGGACCGGGGAGCTGTTTTTT.

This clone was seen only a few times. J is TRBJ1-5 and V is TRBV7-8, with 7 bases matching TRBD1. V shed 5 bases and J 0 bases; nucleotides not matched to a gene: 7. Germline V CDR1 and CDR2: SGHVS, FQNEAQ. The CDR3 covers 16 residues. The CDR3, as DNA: TGTGCCAGCAGCCGGGGACAGTTCTATAGCAATCAGCCCCAGCATTTT. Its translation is CASSRGQFYSNQPQHF.

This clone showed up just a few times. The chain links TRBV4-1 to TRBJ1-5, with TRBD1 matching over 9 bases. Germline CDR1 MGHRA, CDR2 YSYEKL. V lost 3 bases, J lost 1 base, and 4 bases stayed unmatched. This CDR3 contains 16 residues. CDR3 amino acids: CASSQGQGPSNQPQHF. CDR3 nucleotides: TGCGCCAGCAGCCAGGGACAGGGCCCGAGCAATCAGCCCCAGCATTTT.

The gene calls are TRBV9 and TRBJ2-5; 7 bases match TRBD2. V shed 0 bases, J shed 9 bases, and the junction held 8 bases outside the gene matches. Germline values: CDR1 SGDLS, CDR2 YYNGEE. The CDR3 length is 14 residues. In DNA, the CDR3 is TGTGCCAGCAGCGTAGTTGGCGGGGAGGGGTCCCAGTACTTC. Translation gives CASSVVGGEGSQYF.